The 20 T cell receptor beta chains given below trace back to one sample, sequenced in a study of T-cell memory formation after mild COVID-19. Each CDR3 protein gets one entry after TCRdb re-called the 5' RACE reads with MiXCR. The data contain some 160,000 distinct CDR3 sequences, roughly 28% of them singletons. Material: PBMCs or a T cell subset sorted from them (not recorded which). Every receptor here comes from an adult woman who had mild COVID-19 (a few samples of this study predate the infection). Cell type and time point are not known.

This chain links TRBV7-6 with TRBJ1-1; D uncertain. The CDR3 is made up of 13 amino acids. Trimming took off 5 bases at V and 4 bases at J, with 11 bases between the two ends. Germline CDR1 SGHVS, CDR2 FNYEAQ. DNA of the CDR3: TGTGCCAGCAGCCAGAACCAAGGCACTGAAGCTTTCTTT. Translation: CASSQNQGTEAFF.

The table lists this clonotype with a few counts. The rearrangement joins TRBV6-5 to TRBJ1-2, with D uncertain. The germline V gene encodes CDR1 MNHEY and CDR2 SVGAGI. The CDR3 extends over 15 amino acids. V lost 2 bases, J lost 4 bases, and 14 bases lay in between. CDR3 amino acids: CASSYDTTRGYGYTF. The DNA of the CDR3 is TGTGCCAGCAGTTACGATACCACACGGGGCTATGGCTACACCTTC.

The chain joins TRBV7-9 to TRBJ2-5, with 10 bases identical to TRBD2. The CDR3 sequence is 16 residues long. Trimming at V came to 6 bases and at J to 2 bases, leaving 9 bases not matched to a gene. Germline-derived CDR1 and CDR2 are SEHNR and FQNEAQ (reference sequence). CDR3 residues: CASSWTLAGKQETQYF. CDR3 sequence (DNA): TGTGCCAGCAGTTGGACACTAGCGGGGAAACAAGAGACCCAGTACTTC.

This clonotype has more than one count but fewer than ten. Compared with germline, one end of the junction differs, possibly owing to a read error. The chain is built from TRBV11-3 and TRBJ2-1; tentatively, D is TRBD2 (5 bases). CDR1 is SGHNT, CDR2 YENEEA, per germline. The CDR3 consists of 14 residues. The CDR3, as DNA: TGTGCCAGCAGCCTAGAGGGTGGGTTAAATGAGCAGTTCTTC. It is translated as CASSLEGGLNEQFF.

The chain recombines TRBV12-3 or TRBV12-4 with TRBJ2-7; 13 bases are shared with TRBD2. The CDR3 runs 18 residues. Trimming cost V 4 bases and J 1 base; bases outside gene matches: 10. The CDR3 sequence is CASSSTAGLAGASYEQYF. The CDR3 DNA reads TGTGCCAGCAGTTCGACCGCTGGACTAGCGGGAGCATCCTACGAGCAGTACTTC.

The V gene is TRBV7-9, the J gene TRBJ1-1, with a weak D call TRBD1 (5 bases). V dropped 7 bases and J dropped 1 base, with 10 bases sitting between them. Germline V CDR1 and CDR2: SEHNR, FQNEAQ (reference sequence). The CDR3 has 13 amino acids. The CDR3 loop is CASIYGANTEAFF. CDR3 DNA sequence: TGTGCCAGCATCTACGGGGCGAACACTGAAGCTTTCTTT.

The V and J genes are TRBV7-8 and TRBJ1-3; no clear D. Germline values: CDR1 SGHVS, CDR2 FQNEAQ. Trimming took off 3 bases at V and 0 bases at J, with 12 bases between the two ends. There are 16 residues in the CDR3. The DNA of the CDR3 is TGTGCCAGCAGCTTCGATCGTGCAGTCTCTGGAAACACCATATATTTT. It yields the protein CASSFDRAVSGNTIYF. Based on the CDR3 plus reference TRBV7-8 and TRBJ1-3, the full variable domain is GAGVSQSPRYKVAKRGQDVALRCDPISGHVSLFWYQQALGQGPEFLTYFQNEAQLDKSGLPSDRFFAERPEGSVSTLKIQRTQQEDSAVYLCASSFDRAVSGNTIYFGEGSWLTVV.

CDR3 bases: TGTGCCAGCAGCCACAGGGCCGCGAACACCGGGGAGCTGTTTTTT. This gives the protein CASSHRAANTGELFF. The rearrangement links TRBV12-3 or TRBV12-4 to TRBJ2-2; possible D gene TRBD1, 6 bases. This CDR3 comprises 15 residues. Trimming cost V 6 bases and J 0 bases, with 11 bases left between them.

This clonotype appeared once. The genes are TRBV19 and TRBJ2-7, with D perhaps TRBD2 (6 bases). CDR1 and CDR2 (germline): LNHDA, SQIVND (reference sequence). Trimming pared 7 bases from V and 0 bases from J, leaving 16 bases between. The CDR3 covers 15 residues. CDR3 amino acids: CASTREGGSSYEQYF. The CDR3 DNA follows: TGTGCCAGTACAAGAGAGGGAGGAAGCTCCTACGAGCAGTACTTC. The full variable domain, in which reference TRBV19 and TRBJ2-7 provide the parts outside the CDR3, is DGGITQSPKYLFRKEGQNVTLSCEQNLNHDAMYWYRQDPGQGLRLIYYSQIVNDFQKGDIAEGYSVSREKKESFPLTVTSAQKNPTAFYLCASTREGGSSYEQYFGPGTRLTVT.

The rearrangement joins TRBV6-5 to TRBJ2-7, with D perhaps matching TRBD2 (6 bases). Germline V gives CDR1 MNHEY, CDR2 SVGAGI. This CDR3 has 14 residues. Between the trimmed V and J ends, which lost 6 bases and 5 bases, there was a span of 17 bases. The CDR3 DNA is TGTGCCAGCAGAATTAGCGGTTTTACCAACGAGCAGTACTTC. Translated: CASRISGFTNEQYF.

V usage is TRBV5-1 and J usage is TRBJ2-3, with 10 bases matching TRBD1. The junction had 6 bases not matched to a gene; V was cut back by 3 bases and J by 5 bases. The CDR3 covers 15 residues. Germline lookup yields CDR1 SGHRS and CDR2 YFSETQ. CDR3 amino acids: CASSWDRGQGDTQYF. The CDR3 coding sequence is TGCGCCAGCAGCTGGGACAGGGGACAGGGAGATACGCAGTATTTT.

Only a few counts were recorded for this clonotype. The V and J genes are TRBV12-3 or TRBV12-4 and TRBJ2-3; weak D call: TRBD1 (6 bases). CDR3 length equals 15 residues. Trimming pared 7 bases from V and 2 bases from J, leaving 16 bases between. In DNA form, the CDR3 reads TGTGCCAGCACCCTGGACAGCTCTTTCACAGATACGCAGTATTTT. Translating gives CASTLDSSFTDTQYF.

V gene TRBV30 combines with J gene TRBJ2-3; the match to TRBD2 covers 10 bases. The V gene end was trimmed by 3 bases and the J gene end by 2 bases; junction bases not matched to a gene: 5. CDR1 is GTSNPN and CDR2 is SVGIG in the germline V gene (reference sequence). The CDR3 has 15 amino acids. In DNA form, the CDR3 reads TGTGCCTGGAGCGGACTAGCGGTTCTCACAGATACGCAGTATTTT. Protein product: CAWSGLAVLTDTQYF.

This clonotype was observed a handful of times. The rearrangement uses TRBV9 and TRBJ2-7; tentatively, D is TRBD1 (6 bases). Trimming removed 4 bases from V and 5 bases from J, with 16 bases in between. Per germline, CDR1 SGDLS and CDR2 YYNGEE. The CDR3 length is 14 residues. The DNA of the CDR3 is TGTGCCAGCAGCCCTTCAGGGGAGCTCAACGAGCAGTACTTC. Translated: CASSPSGELNEQYF.

This clonotype came up many times. This rearrangement joins TRBV20-1 to TRBJ1-1; D gene unclear. V gave up 3 bases and J gave up 7 bases, with 6 bases separating them. Germline loops: CDR1 DFQATT, CDR2 SNEGSKA (reference sequence). This CDR3 is 10 amino acids long. CDR3 in DNA: TGCAGTGCTAGTCGGAATGAAGCTTTCTTT. This sequence encodes CSASRNEAFF.

The chain has TRBV7-9 and TRBJ2-3, with 12 positions matching TRBD2. In germline, CDR1 is SEHNR, CDR2 FQNEAQ (reference sequence). This CDR3 has 16 residues. Losses at the gene ends were 3 bases for V and 7 bases for J; bases not matched to a gene: 8. This CDR3 is CASSFRLAGVGNTQYF. CDR3 nucleotide sequence: TGTGCCAGCAGCTTCAGACTAGCGGGAGTGGGGAATACGCAGTATTTT. Full variable domain (outside the CDR3, taken from reference TRBV7-9 and TRBJ2-3): DTGVSQNPRHKITKRGQNVTFRCDPISEHNRLYWYRQTLGQGPEFLTYFQNEAQLEKSRLLSDRFSAERPKGSFSTLEIQRTEQGDSAMYLCASSFRLAGVGNTQYFGPGTRLTVL.

The chain employs TRBV6-2 or TRBV6-3 and TRBJ2-2; TRBD1 matches 7 bases. Trimming at V came to 6 bases and at J to 7 bases, leaving 5 bases not matched to a gene. This CDR3 comprises 13 residues. Germline V gives CDR1 MNHEY, CDR2 SVGEGT. The CDR3 nucleotides are TGTGCCAGCAGCGTTCAGGGGGTCGGGGAGCTGTTTTTT. As protein: CASSVQGVGELFF.

The J gene is TRBJ2-5, the V gene TRBV12-3 or TRBV12-4; TRBD2 matches at 8 bases. Trimming removed 5 bases from V and 5 bases from J; junction bases left unmatched: 4. The CDR3 loop spans 13 amino acids. DNA for the CDR3: TGTGCCAGCAGTAGAGCGGGGGTGGAGACCCAGTACTTC. It codes for CASSRAGVETQYF.

This clonotype was counted between two and nine times. The gene calls are TRBV9 and TRBJ1-2, with a weak D call TRBD1 (5 bases). V was shortened by 0 bases and J by 7 bases, with 13 bases between the two germline ends. Looked up from germline, CDR1 is SGDLS and CDR2 is YYNGEE. The CDR3 is 14 amino acids. CDR3 nucleotide sequence: TGTGCCAGCAGCGTAGGGGGCAGCCCCGCTGGCTACACCTTC. Its protein is CASSVGGSPAGYTF.

This clonotype appeared many times. The chain uses TRBV20-1 and TRBJ2-7; D possibly corresponds to TRBD2 (5 bases). V lost 4 bases and J 7 bases, leaving 17 bases between the germline ends. This CDR3 has 13 amino acids. Germline V gene sequence: CDR1 DFQATT, CDR2 SNEGSKA (reference sequence). In nucleotides, the CDR3 is TGCAGTGCTATTCGGGGAGATAGGAGAGAGCAGTACTTC. This encodes CSAIRGDRREQYF.